At least ten counts were recorded for the clone carrying this T cell receptor beta chain. This specimen comes from a study of T cell repertoires in cytomegalovirus infection. In TCRdb, the reads were re-called with MiXCR into one record per CDR3 protein. The sample contains 200,000 to 250,000 distinct CDR3 sequences, approximately 7% of which appear only once. Germline CDR1 is DFQATT and CDR2 is SNEGSKA (reference sequence). With V trimmed by 6 bases and J by 1 base, 12 bases remained unmatched. The CDR3 has 16 amino acids. This TCR was recovered from a human donor in good health (CMV status not recorded). Some clones in this sample may be carry-over from other donors' samples. Sequences were obtained from PBMCs. This chain joins TRBV20-1 and TRBJ2-7, with 10 bases matching TRBD1. The DNA for the CDR3 is TGCAGTGCCCCCCGAGGGGGGACAGGGGTTTCCTACGAGCAGTACTTC. It yields the protein CSAPRGGTGVSYEQYF.